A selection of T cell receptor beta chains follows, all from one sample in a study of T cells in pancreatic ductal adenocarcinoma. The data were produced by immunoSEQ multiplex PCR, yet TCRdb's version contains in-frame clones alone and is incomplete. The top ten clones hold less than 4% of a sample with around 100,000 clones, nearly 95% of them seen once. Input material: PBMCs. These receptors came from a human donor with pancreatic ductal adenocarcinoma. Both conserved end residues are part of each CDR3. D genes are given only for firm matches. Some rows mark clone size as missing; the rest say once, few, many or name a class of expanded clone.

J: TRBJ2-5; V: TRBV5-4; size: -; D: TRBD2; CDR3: CASSSGLAGEETQYF; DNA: TGTGCCAGCAGCTCCGGACTAGCGGGAGAAGAGACCCAGTACTTC
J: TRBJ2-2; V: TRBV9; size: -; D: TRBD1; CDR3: CASSVAFGTGGQLFF; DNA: TGTGCCAGCAGCGTAGCGTTCGGGACAGGGGGGCAGCTGTTTTTT
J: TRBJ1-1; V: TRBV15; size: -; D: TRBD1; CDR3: CAREGGRVNTEAFF; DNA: TGTGCCCGCGAAGGGGGCCGGGTGAACACTGAAGCTTTCTTT
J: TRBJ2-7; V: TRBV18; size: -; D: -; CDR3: CASSPEGASSYEQYF; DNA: TGTGCCAGCTCACCAGAAGGGGCGAGCTCCTACGAGCAGTACTTC
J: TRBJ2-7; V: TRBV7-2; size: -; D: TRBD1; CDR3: CASSSPSGQGGFSREQYF; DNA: TGTGCCAGCAGCTCCCCGTCGGGACAGGGTGGGTTCTCGCGCGAGCAGTACTTC
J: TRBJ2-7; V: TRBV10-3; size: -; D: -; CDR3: CAISAGELAGYEQYF; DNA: TGTGCCATCAGTGCCGGGGAACTAGCAGGATACGAGCAGTACTTC
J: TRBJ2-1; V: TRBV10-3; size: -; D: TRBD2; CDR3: CAISASPPLAGGLNEQFF; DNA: TGTGCCATCAGTGCCTCGCCCCCACTAGCGGGAGGACTCAATGAGCAGTTCTTC
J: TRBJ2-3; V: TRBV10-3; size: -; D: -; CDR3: CAIGDEGGVGTQYF; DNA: TGTGCCATAGGTGATGAGGGAGGAGTAGGTACGCAGTATTTT
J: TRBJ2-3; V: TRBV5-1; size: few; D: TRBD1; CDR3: CASSEGAGSDTQYF; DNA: TGCGCCAGCAGTGAGGGGGCGGGTTCAGATACGCAGTATTTT
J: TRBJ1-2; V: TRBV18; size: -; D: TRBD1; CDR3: CASSPFADRGLGYTF; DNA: TGTGCCAGCTCTCCCTTTGCTGACAGGGGGCTTGGCTACACCTTC
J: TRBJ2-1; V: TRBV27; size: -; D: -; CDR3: CASSPPLAHEQFF; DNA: TGTGCCAGCAGTCCCCCGTTGGCCCATGAGCAGTTCTTC
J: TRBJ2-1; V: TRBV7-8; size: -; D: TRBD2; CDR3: CASSLVGGGSGKRSSYNEQFF; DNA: TGTGCCAGCAGCTTAGTTGGGGGTGGTAGCGGGAAGAGGAGCTCCTACAATGAGCAGTTCTTC
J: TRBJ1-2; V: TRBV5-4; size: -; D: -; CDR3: CASRKGGNYGYTF; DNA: TGTGCCAGCAGAAAGGGAGGAAACTATGGCTACACCTTC
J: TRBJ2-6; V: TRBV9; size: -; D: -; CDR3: CASSVDSTGANVLTF; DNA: TGTGCCAGCAGCGTAGATAGTACTGGGGCCAACGTCCTGACTTTC
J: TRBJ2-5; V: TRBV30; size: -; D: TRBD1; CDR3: CAWRGQGRETQYF; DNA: TGTGCCTGGAGGGGACAGGGTCGGGAGACCCAGTACTTC
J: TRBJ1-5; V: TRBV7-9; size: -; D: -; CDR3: CASSPTGDQPQHF; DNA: TGTGCCAGCAGCCCTACGGGTGATCAGCCCCAGCATTTT
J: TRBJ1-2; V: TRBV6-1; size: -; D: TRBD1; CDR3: CASRGTVGGYTF; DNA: TGTGCCAGCAGGGGGACAGTAGGTGGCTACACCTTC